This TCR beta chain is from a study of shared clonotypes between healthy human individuals. Germline V gene lookup returns CDR1 SGHAT and CDR2 FQNNGV. This CDR3 contains 12 residues. V lost 1 base and J lost 5, with 5 bases in between. Study-level results: Large sequencing depth failed to make sorted-subset sequencing complete, rarefaction showed. Naive subsets generally exceeded memory subsets in estimated richness.

Method: immunoSEQ multiplex PCR; TCRdb's copy keeps in-frame clones and lacks some. The sample holds roughly 200,000 clones, approximately 60% seen once. About this clone: Its antigen is as yet unknown. Other nucleotide sequences in the sample specify the same CDR3.

This chain uses TRBV11-2 with TRBJ2-5, with D perhaps matching TRBD2 (5 bases). The receptor comes from a young man in good health. The sequencing sample was made of memory CD4+ T cells sorted from blood. Indicated subset: CD45RA-negative fraction. CDR3 coding DNA: TGTGCCAGCAGCTTAGGGAGGGAGACCCAGTACTTC. The encoded protein is CASSLGRETQYF.